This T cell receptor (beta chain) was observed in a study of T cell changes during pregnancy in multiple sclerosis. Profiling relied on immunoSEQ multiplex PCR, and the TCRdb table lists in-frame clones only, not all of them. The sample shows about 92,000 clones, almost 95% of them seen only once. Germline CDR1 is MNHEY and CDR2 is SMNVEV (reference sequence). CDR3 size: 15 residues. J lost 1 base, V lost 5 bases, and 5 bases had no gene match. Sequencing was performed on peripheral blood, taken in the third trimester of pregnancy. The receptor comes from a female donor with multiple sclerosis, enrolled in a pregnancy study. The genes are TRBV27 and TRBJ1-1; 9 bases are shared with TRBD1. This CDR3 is CASSRPGQGNTEAFF. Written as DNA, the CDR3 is TGTGCCAGCAGTCGCCCGGGACAGGGGAACACTGAAGCTTTCTTT.